This T cell receptor beta chain came from a study of chemoradiotherapy in HPV16-positive cancers. In the study overall: Functional T-cell assays on a couple of HPV16-positive patients' cells defined candidate HPV-specific clones and common TCR motifs. Study results and caveats: Only a couple of HPV16-positive patients supplied the functional HPV-specificity definition.

About this clone itself: Its antigen is still unknown.

Trimming removed 0 bases from V and 0 bases from J, with 9 bases in between. CDR1 and CDR2 (germline): MGHRA, YSYEKL. This CDR3 is built from 16 residues. Sequenced by immunoSEQ multiplex PCR; TCRdb stores in-frame clones only, minus some. This sample has 950 to 1,500 clones; 75% to 90% occur once, and the top ten carry 4% to 5.5%. This sample comprised tumor tissue, obtained from a patient who underwent chemoradiotherapy. The chain joins TRBV4-1 to TRBJ2-1, with a weak D call TRBD2 (6 bases). The origin of this receptor is a human donor with HPV-associated anogenital cancer. The CDR3 nucleotides read TGCGCCAGCAGCCAAGACATGACTAGCTCCTACAATGAGCAGTTCTTC. Translated: CASSQDMTSSYNEQFF.